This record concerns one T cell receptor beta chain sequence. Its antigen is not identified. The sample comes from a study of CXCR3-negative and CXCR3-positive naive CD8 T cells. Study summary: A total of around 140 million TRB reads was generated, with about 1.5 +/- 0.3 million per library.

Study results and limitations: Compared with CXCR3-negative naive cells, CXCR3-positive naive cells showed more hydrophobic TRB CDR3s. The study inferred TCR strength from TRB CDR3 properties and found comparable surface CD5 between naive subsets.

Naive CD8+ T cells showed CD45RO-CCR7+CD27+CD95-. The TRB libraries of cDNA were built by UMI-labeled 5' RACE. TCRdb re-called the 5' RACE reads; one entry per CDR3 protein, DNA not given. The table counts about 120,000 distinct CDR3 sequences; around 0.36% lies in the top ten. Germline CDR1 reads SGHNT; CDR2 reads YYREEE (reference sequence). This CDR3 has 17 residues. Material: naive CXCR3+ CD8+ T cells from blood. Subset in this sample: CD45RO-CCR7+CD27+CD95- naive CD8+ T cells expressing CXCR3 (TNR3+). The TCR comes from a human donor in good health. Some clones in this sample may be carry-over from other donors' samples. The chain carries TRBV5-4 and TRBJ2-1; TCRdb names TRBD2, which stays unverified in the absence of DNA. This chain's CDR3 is CASSLVHLAGGVNEQFF.